These 31 T cell receptor beta chains share one sample of origin, sequenced in a study of molecular identifiers for immune sequencing clone quantification. TCRdb analysed the PCR reads with MiXCR anew, one entry per CDR3 protein. The table lists around 70,000 distinct CDR3 sequences, about a fifth of them singletons. Material: naive CD8+ T cells from blood, with Jurkat cell RNA spiked in. Subset denoted: FACS-sorted CD8+CD4-CCR7+CD45RA+ naive T cells. These receptors originate from a human donor in good health. Some libraries in this study had Jurkat cell RNA spiked in.

This clonotype was counted many times. V gene TRBV7-9 combines with J gene TRBJ1-1, with TRBD1 matching over 7 bases. The CDR3 is made up of 17 amino acids. Germline assignment: CDR1 SEHNR and CDR2 FQNEAQ (reference sequence). The ends lost 8 bases at V and 6 bases at J; junction bases unmatched: 21. The CDR3 is CASGGRANQGVGAEAFF. The CDR3 DNA is TGTGCCAGCGGCGGCCGAGCAAACCAGGGGGTGGGCGCTGAAGCTTTCTTT.

The sample holds many counts of this clonotype. The rearrangement joins TRBV24-1 to TRBJ2-1; 12 bases map to TRBD2. Germline V CDR1 and CDR2: KGHDR, SFDVKD. The junction had 7 bases not matched to a gene; V was cut back by 2 bases and J by 0 bases. CDR3 size: 19 residues. DNA of the CDR3: TGTGCCACCAGTGATTCGGCTAGCGGGAGGGATAGCTCCTACAATGAGCAGTTCTTC. Its protein product is CATSDSASGRDSSYNEQFF.

This clonotype has just a few counts. V gene TRBV29-1 combines with J gene TRBJ1-2; D may be TRBD1 (5 bases). Trimming took off 0 bases at V and 6 bases at J, with 14 bases between the two ends. The CDR3 spans 14 residues. Germline V gene lookup returns CDR1 SQVTM and CDR2 ANQGSEA. The CDR3 sequence is CSVEDPRVLDGYTF. CDR3 nucleotide sequence: TGCAGCGTTGAAGACCCCAGGGTTTTGGATGGCTACACCTTC.

This clonotype has a count of ten or more. The chain recombines TRBV27 with TRBJ2-3, with a possible D match to TRBD2 (5 bases). CDR3 length equals 19 residues. V shed 2 bases and J shed 6 bases, with 27 bases lying between them. Germline-derived CDR1 and CDR2 are MNHEY and SMNVEV (reference sequence). Here the CDR3 reads CASSLIPPRGFGLGDTQYF. The CDR3 nucleotides are TGTGCCAGCAGTTTAATACCCCCCCGGGGTTTTGGGTTAGGGGATACGCAGTATTTT.

Remarks on this clonotype: A read error may explain this, as a much larger clone is one base away. The J gene is TRBJ2-3, the V gene TRBV14; D remains unclear. Per germline, CDR1 SGHDN and CDR2 FVKESK. The CDR3 is 11 amino acids. The CDR3 sequence is CASSQGNTRYF. The CDR3 DNA reads TGTGCCAGCAGCCAGGGGAATACGCGGTATTTT. Filled out from reference TRBV14 and TRBJ2-3, the complete variable domain reads EAGVTQFPSHSVIEKGQTVTLRCDPISGHDNLYWYRRVMGKEIKFLLHFVKESKQDESGMPNNRFLAERTGGTYSTLKVQPAELEDSGVYFCASSQGNTRYFGPGTRLTVL.

Concerning this clonotype itself: A clone one base away is much larger, so this may be a read error. The gene calls are TRBV5-1 and TRBJ2-7, with D possibly TRBD1 on 5 matching bases. CDR3 length: 16 residues. Germline V CDR1 and CDR2: SGHRS, YFSETQ. The CDR3 coding sequence is TGCGCCAGCAGCCTTTTCCCCAGGGATAATCGGTACGGGCAGTACTTC. Translating it yields CASSLFPRDNRYGQYF.

This clonotype was seen repeatedly, ten times or more. This chain links TRBV27 with TRBJ2-7, with 13 bases identical to TRBD2. Germline trimming cut 5 bases from V and 6 bases from J; bases unmatched to any gene: 16. The V gene's germline CDR1 is MNHEY and CDR2 SMNVEV (reference sequence). CDR3 length: 18 amino acids. CDR3 residues: CASSQATTSGRAYGEQYF. The CDR3 region has the DNA TGTGCCAGCAGTCAGGCCACCACTAGCGGGAGGGCCTATGGCGAGCAGTACTTC.

This clonotype was counted many times. J is TRBJ2-1 and V is TRBV2; D assignment may be TRBD1 or TRBD2 (5 bases each). V lost 7 bases and J 2 bases, leaving 12 bases between the germline ends. The CDR3 extends over 14 amino acids. Germline CDR1 and CDR2: SNHLY and FYNNEI. CDR3 loop: CASTPGGPYNEQFF. In DNA, the CDR3 is TGTGCCAGCACCCCTGGGGGACCCTACAATGAGCAGTTCTTC. Full variable domain (missing parts from reference TRBV2 and TRBJ2-1): EPEVTQTPSHQVTQMGQEVILRCVPISNHLYFYWYRQILGQKVEFLVSFYNNEISEKSEIFDDQFSVERPDGSNFTLKIRSTKLEDSAMYFCASTPGGPYNEQFFGPGTRLTVL.

The J gene is TRBJ1-4, the V gene TRBV6-2 or TRBV6-3; 8 nucleotides agree with TRBD1. Germline CDR1 reads MNHEY; CDR2 reads SVGEGT. The CDR3 runs 13 residues. J was trimmed by 7 bases and V by 6 bases; bases with no gene match: 4. The CDR3 DNA reads as TGTGCCAGCAGCCAGGGGGCTGGTGAAAAACTGTTTTTT. This translates into CASSQGAGEKLFF.

Regarding this clonotype: The junction departs from the called germline gene at one end, perhaps through a read error. CDR3 nucleotides: TGCGTCAGCAGTCAAAGGGCGGACCCGGTTGGCCTACCTCGTAACCACGAGCAGTACTTC. Its translation: CVSSQRADPVGLPRNHEQYF. The chain has TRBV23-1 and TRBJ2-7; D unresolved. TRBV23-1 belongs to the ORF category, with a function that is uncertain. The CDR3 runs 20 residues.

Of note for this clonotype: This may be a read error, as it is one base from a much larger clone. The chain combines TRBV7-9 with TRBJ2-7, with 7 bases that match TRBD1. Germline V gives CDR1 SEHNR, CDR2 FQNEAQ (reference sequence). The length of the CDR3 is 16 residues. The trim removed 3 bases at V and 4 bases at J, leaving 12 bases unmatched. The CDR3 sequence: CASSLARGQLKYEQYF. In DNA form, the CDR3 reads TGTGCCAGCAGCTTGGCAAGGGGACAGTTGAAATACGAGCAGTACTTC.

This clonotype was seen ten or more times. V is TRBV14 and J is TRBJ2-5; TRBD2 aligns across 8 bases. V shed 4 bases and J 3 bases; nucleotides not matched to a gene: 25. Per the germline V gene, CDR1 is SGHDN and CDR2 is FVKESK. The CDR3 covers 21 residues. The CDR3 region is CASSPFTPWREEGWAEETQYF. Written as DNA, the CDR3 is TGTGCCAGCAGCCCCTTTACCCCCTGGCGGGAGGAAGGATGGGCCGAAGAGACCCAGTACTTC.

In this sample, this clonotype turned up once. A much larger clone lies a single base off, so this may be a read error. The chain carries TRBV7-9 and TRBJ2-1; TRBD2 agrees at 12 bases. The CDR3 spans 17 residues. CDR1 is SEHNR and CDR2 is FQNEAQ in the germline V gene (reference sequence). The CDR3 DNA sequence: TGTGCCAGCAGCTTAGAGGGACTAGCGGGTTCCTACAATGGGCAGTTCTTC. It specifies CASSLEGLAGSYNGQFF.

This clonotype was counted at least ten times. The V gene is TRBV7-9, the J gene TRBJ1-4; D might be TRBD1 (5 bases). The germline V and J ends were trimmed by 5 bases and 0 bases, with 16 bases remaining between them. The germline gives CDR1 SEHNR, CDR2 FQNEAQ (reference sequence). This CDR3 has 17 residues. The CDR3 here is CASSPFTRQSTNEKLFF. CDR3 DNA: TGTGCCAGCAGCCCTTTTACCCGACAGTCAACTAATGAAAAACTGTTTTTT.

This clonotype was seen repeatedly, ten times or more. The chain carries TRBV6-5 and TRBJ2-7, with a weak D call TRBD2 (5 bases). This CDR3 contains 16 residues. The germline CDR1 and CDR2 sequences are MNHEY and SVGAGI. The ends were cut back, 2 bases at V and 1 base at J, with 15 bases in the middle. DNA for the CDR3: TGTGCCAGCAGTTACACTCGGGAAGGTTGGTCCTACGAGCAGTACTTC. Its protein product is CASSYTREGWSYEQYF.

Concerning this clonotype: A much larger clone differs from this one at a single base, so this may be a read error. The conserved closing phenylalanine or tryptophan is absent in this CDR3, likely reflecting a read error. J is TRBJ2-5 and V is TRBV5-3; the D gene could be TRBD1 or TRBD2 (5 bases each). TRBV5-3 is marked as an open reading frame, function uncertain. V was trimmed by 8 bases and J by 5 bases, leaving 19 bases between them. The length of the CDR3 is 14 residues. The CDR3 sequence is CASSRDGEMETQYY. DNA for the CDR3: TGTGCCAGCAGCCGGGACGGGGAGATGGAGACCCAGTACTAC.

A remark on this clonotype: A much more abundant neighbour one base away suggests this may be a read error. This chain connects TRBV12-3 or TRBV12-4 to TRBJ2-6, with D possibly being TRBD1 (5 bases). The CDR3 consists of 15 residues. Trimming took 1 base from V and 2 from J, leaving 6 bases between them. This chain's CDR3 is CASSLVGPGANVLTF. The CDR3 DNA sequence: TGTGCCAGCAGTTTAGTGGGGCCTGGGGCCAACGTCCTGACTTTC.

This clonotype was counted at least ten times. This sequence joins TRBV24-1 and TRBJ1-5, with 7 bases fitting TRBD1. Germline-derived CDR1 and CDR2 are KGHDR and SFDVKD. The trim removed 7 bases at V and 5 bases at J, leaving 10 bases unmatched. The CDR3 has 15 residues. CDR3 residues: CATSLTGVGDQPQHF. The CDR3 DNA reads TGTGCCACCAGCCTCACAGGGGTGGGGGATCAGCCCCAGCATTTT.

As for this clonotype: A much larger clonotype is one base distant, so this may be a read error. The chain is built from TRBV2 and TRBJ2-4, with TRBD2 as a possible D gene (5 bases). The CDR3 has 16 residues. Looked up from germline, CDR1 is SNHLY and CDR2 is FYNNEI. The CDR3 DNA reads TGTGCCAGCAGTGAAGCGGGAGCCGGTTTAGAAAACATTCCGTACTTC. This gives the protein CASSEAGAGLENIPYF.

This clonotype was found many times. The chain couples TRBV7-2 to TRBJ1-4; D is unresolved. V was shortened by 1 base and J by 10 bases, with 7 bases between the two germline ends. The CDR3 spans 12 residues. The V gene's germline CDR1 is SGHTA and CDR2 FQGNSA. CDR3 nucleotides: TGTGCCAGCAGCTTAGACCAGCTAAAACTGTTTTTT. This translates into CASSLDQLKLFF.

This clonotype was seen repeatedly, ten times or more. The J gene is TRBJ1-1, the V gene TRBV7-9, with D perhaps matching TRBD1 (6 bases). Germline CDR1 reads SEHNR; CDR2 reads FQNEAQ (reference sequence). Trimming left V 5 bases short and J 3 bases short, with 16 bases between. This CDR3 comprises 15 residues. Here the CDR3 DNA reads TGTGCCAGCAGCCGCGTTCGGGGGCTTGACACTGAAGCTTTCTTT. It codes for CASSRVRGLDTEAFF.

This clonotype was picked up many times. V usage is TRBV20-1 and J usage is TRBJ2-6; D remains ambiguous. V was trimmed by 0 bases and J by 0 bases, leaving 12 bases between them. Per the germline V gene, CDR1 is DFQATT and CDR2 is SNEGSKA (reference sequence). This CDR3 spans 17 amino acids. As DNA, the CDR3 is TGCAGTGCTAGAGATCCCGTCGTTGTCTCTGGGGCCAACGTCCTGACTTTC. Its protein is CSARDPVVVSGANVLTF.

A word on this clonotype: It is likely a read error, because the conserved phenylalanine at the end of the CDR3 is missing. The V and J genes are TRBV12-3 or TRBV12-4 and TRBJ2-3, with TRBD2 matching 8 bases. The CDR3 has 15 amino acids. V shed 1 base, J shed 5 bases, and the junction held 5 bases outside the gene matches. CDR3 sequence (DNA): TGTGCCAGCAGTTTAGTGAGCGGGAGCGTAGATACGCAGTATCTT. Translating it yields CASSLVSGSVDTQYL.

This clonotype came up many times. The CDR3 bases are TGTGCCATCCGTAGCGAAGACGGAGGCGAGCAGTACTTC. This sequence encodes CAIRSEDGGEQYF. This rearrangement joins TRBV10-3 to TRBJ2-7; D might be TRBD2 (5 bases). The ends were cut back, 8 bases at V and 6 bases at J, with 17 bases in the middle. This CDR3 is 13 amino acids long. Germline CDR1 is ENHRY and CDR2 is SYGVKD.

There are many counts of this clonotype. The chain has TRBV14 and TRBJ1-1, with D tentatively TRBD1 (5 bases). The V and J ends lost 2 bases and 3 bases respectively, with 13 bases between them. The CDR3 is 15 residues long. Germline V gene sequence: CDR1 SGHDN, CDR2 FVKESK. CDR3 DNA sequence: TGTGCCAGCAGCCAATATTGGGGCCGGGACACTGAAGCTTTCTTT. Protein sequence: CASSQYWGRDTEAFF.

This clonotype was counted ten times or more. This rearrangement joins TRBV4-3 to TRBJ2-1; tentative D call: TRBD2 (5 bases). The germline V gene has CDR1 LGHNA and CDR2 YSLEER. The CDR3 runs to 13 residues. Trimming stripped 4 bases from V and 4 bases from J, with 8 bases between. The CDR3 region has the DNA TGCGCCAGCAGCCCTGAGGGATACAATGAGCAGTTCTTC. It codes for CASSPEGYNEQFF.

This clonotype was observed at least ten times. The chain employs TRBV7-9 and TRBJ2-5; D is ambiguous. CDR1 and CDR2 (germline): SEHNR, FQNEAQ (reference sequence). V was clipped by 3 bases and J by 5 bases, with 10 bases between them. This CDR3 region has 13 residues. The CDR3 region is CASSLVLQETQYF. The CDR3, as DNA: TGTGCCAGCAGCTTGGTTCTCCAGGAGACCCAGTACTTC.

In the case of this clonotype: A read error is possible here, since a much larger clone lies one base away. This chain uses TRBV7-9 with TRBJ2-1, with TRBD2 matching 8 bases. Germline V gene sequence: CDR1 SEHNR, CDR2 FQNEAQ (reference sequence). There are 14 residues in the CDR3. CDR3 in amino acids: CASSRLASYNEQSF. Written as DNA, the CDR3 is TGTGCCAGCTCAAGACTAGCGTCCTACAATGAGCAGTCCTTC.

The chain employs TRBV6-2 or TRBV6-3 and TRBJ1-2; D is undetermined. The CDR3 contains 14 residues. V was cut by 7 bases and J by 2 bases, with 14 bases left in between. Germline CDR1 reads MNHEY; CDR2 reads SVGEGT. CDR3 bases: TGTGCCAGCACCTTCTCCGCCGGGAACTATGGCTACACCTTC. It is translated as CASTFSAGNYGYTF.

This clonotype came up many times. This rearrangement joins TRBV27 to TRBJ1-1; 8 bases map to TRBD1. J gave up 1 base and V 5 bases, and 9 bases lay outside the gene matches. This CDR3 has 16 amino acids. CDR1 and CDR2 (germline): MNHEY, SMNVEV (reference sequence). The CDR3 reads CASSNQGASGNTEAFF. CDR3 DNA sequence: TGTGCCAGCAGTAACCAGGGGGCTAGTGGGAACACTGAAGCTTTCTTT.

This clonotype was seen ten or more times. CDR3 sequence reads: CASSQELAGGAYEQYF. The CDR3, as DNA: TGTGCCAGCAGCCAAGAATTAGCGGGAGGAGCCTACGAGCAGTACTTC. The chain couples TRBV4-2 to TRBJ2-7; 10 bases are shared with TRBD2. CDR1 is LGHNA, CDR2 YNFKEQ, per germline. The CDR3 covers 16 residues. V was pared by 0 bases and J by 2 bases, with 4 bases of the junction left unmatched.